This passage covers 10 T cell receptor beta chains from one sample sequenced in a study of PD-1 blockade in mismatch repair-deficient tumors. Clones were read by immunoSEQ multiplex PCR, and TCRdb kept only the in-frame ones, dropping some. The sample includes 75,000 to 80,000 clones, approximately 80% seen only once; the top ten take approximately 5%. The material sequenced was peripheral blood, taken 44 weeks after starting pembrolizumab. These receptor sequences come from an adult with mismatch repair-deficient cancer.

This clone was counted once. The chain links TRBV7-3 to TRBJ2-3; TRBD2 agrees at 8 bases. Germline V gene sequence: CDR1 SGHTA, CDR2 FQGTGA. Unmatched junction bases numbered 12, after V lost 10 bases and J lost 6 bases. The CDR3 sequence is 14 residues long. The CDR3 reads CATATGGALDTQYF. The CDR3 DNA follows: TGTGCCACCGCCACGGGGGGGGCGCTGGATACGCAGTATTTT.

This CDR3 is CASSVLNQPQHF. Here the CDR3 DNA reads TGTGCCAGCAGTGTGTTAAATCAGCCCCAGCATTTT. This chain joins TRBV27 and TRBJ1-5; unclear D gene. CDR3 size: 12 residues. V gave up 5 bases and J gave up 4 bases, with 6 bases separating them. Germline V lookup: CDR1 MNHEY, CDR2 SMNVEV (reference sequence).

This chain links TRBV27 with TRBJ1-5; D is possibly TRBD1 (5 bases). Between the trimmed V and J ends, which lost 4 bases and 2 bases, there was a span of 12 bases. Germline CDR1 is MNHEY and CDR2 is SMNVEV (reference sequence). The CDR3 is 15 residues long. CDR3 nucleotide sequence: TGTGCCAGCAGTTCGGAGACAGATGGCAATCAGCCCCAGCATTTT. Translation gives CASSSETDGNQPQHF.

The V and J genes are TRBV27 and TRBJ2-1; 13 nucleotides line up with TRBD2. V lost 2 bases, J lost 9 bases, and 7 bases stayed unmatched. The CDR3 loop spans 16 amino acids. In germline, CDR1 is MNHEY, CDR2 SMNVEV (reference sequence). The CDR3 is CASSLIWTSGSGEQFF. CDR3 nucleotides: TGTGCCAGCAGTTTAATATGGACTAGCGGGAGTGGTGAGCAGTTCTTC.

The CDR3 nucleotides read TGTGCCAGTAGACCGGGACAGGGGGCGAAATACGAGCAGTACTTC. Translated, it gives CASRPGQGAKYEQYF. The chain links TRBV19 to TRBJ2-7; 12 positions agree with TRBD1. The V gene's germline CDR1 is LNHDA and CDR2 SQIVND (reference sequence). The CDR3 covers 15 residues. V shed 6 bases and J 4 bases; nucleotides not matched to a gene: 7.

Concerning this clone itself: Other DNA sequences in the same sample also yield this CDR3. This chain joins TRBV7-2 and TRBJ2-1, with a possible D match to TRBD1 (6 bases). V lost 5 bases, J lost 6 bases, and 11 bases lay in between. The CDR3 extends over 13 amino acids. Germline CDR1 is SGHTA and CDR2 is FQGNSA. As DNA, the CDR3 is TGTGCCAGCAGCCTAAGAGGGGGCAATGAGCAGTTCTTC. Its protein product is CASSLRGGNEQFF.

Of note for this clone: This same CDR3 is encoded by further DNA sequences in the sample. The CDR3 DNA reads TGTGCCAGCAGCCGACTAGCGGGAGGATACAATGAGCAGTTCTTC. As protein: CASSRLAGGYNEQFF. The chain joins TRBV6-5 to TRBJ2-1; 13 bases align to TRBD2. V gave up 6 bases and J gave up 4 bases; unmatched junction bases: 3. CDR1 is MNHEY, CDR2 SVGAGI, per germline. The CDR3 has 15 residues.

This chain connects TRBV27 to TRBJ2-7, with 9 bases matching TRBD2. Germline V gene data show CDR1 as MNHEY and CDR2 as SMNVEV (reference sequence). This CDR3 contains 15 residues. V shed 5 bases and J 4 bases; nucleotides not matched to a gene: 9. The CDR3 loop reads CASSARSGRPYEQYF. DNA for the CDR3: TGTGCCAGCAGTGCCAGAAGCGGGAGGCCGTACGAGCAGTACTTC.

V gene TRBV2 combines with J gene TRBJ2-1; no definite D call. Trimming took off 3 bases at V and 7 bases at J, with 13 bases between the two ends. CDR3 length: 14 residues. Per the germline V gene, CDR1 is SNHLY and CDR2 is FYNNEI. As DNA, the CDR3 is TGTGCCAGCAGTGATTTGGCAGTTATGAATGAGCAGTTCTTC. Translating it yields CASSDLAVMNEQFF.

CDR3 DNA sequence: TGTGCCAGCAGTATACAGGGGGCTCATAGGAATGAAAAACTGTTTTTT. Its protein product is CASSIQGAHRNEKLFF. This chain connects TRBV28 to TRBJ1-4; 9 bases match TRBD1. The length of the CDR3 is 16 residues. J lost 5 bases, V lost 5 bases, and 9 bases had no gene match. CDR1 MDHEN and CDR2 SYDVKM come from the germline V gene.